These 22 T cell receptor beta chains were sequenced from one sample in a study of molecular identifiers for immune sequencing clone quantification (dated by TCRdb to between 2018 and 2020). The method behind the library was PCR. The sample was run on an Illumina HiSeq 4000. In-frame beta chains were kept once TCRdb had trimmed the public reads at Q25 with fastp and called clones with MiXCR. CDR3 protein duplicates are merged, each entry listing the most common genes and DNA. This sample comprises fewer than 70,000 distinct CDR3 sequences, 15% to 20% of them detected only once. The biggest ten clones account for about 1.5% of the sample. Specimen: naive CD8+ T cells from blood, with Jurkat cell RNA spiked in. The cell subset or site label, as the study defines it: FACS-sorted CD8+CD4-CCR7+CD45RA+ naive T cells. All receptors come from a human donor in good health. Some libraries in this study had Jurkat cell RNA spiked in.

Concerning this clonotype itself: Possible read error: a much larger clone is one base away. The chain links TRBV4-1 to TRBJ2-7, with D perhaps TRBD1 (5 bases). The germline V gene encodes CDR1 MGHRA and CDR2 YSYEKL. The CDR3 totals 15 residues. Trimming took off 0 bases at V and 12 bases at J, with 21 bases between the two ends. The CDR3 DNA follows: TGCGCCAGCAGCCAAGATCCACAGGACGGTTGGGTGCGGTACTTC. Protein sequence: CASSQDPQDGWVRYF.

Remarks on this clonotype: A much larger clone differs by one base, so this may be a read error. This chain links TRBV27 with TRBJ2-2; D gene uncertain. Germline CDR1 and CDR2: MNHEY and SMNVEV (reference sequence). The CDR3 loop spans 14 amino acids. The DNA of the CDR3 is TGTGCCAGCAGCCTACTATACCCCACCGAGGAGCTGTTTTTT. This translates into CASSLLYPTEELFF.

This clonotype occurred many times. V and J are TRBV19 and TRBJ2-1; 16 positions agree with TRBD2. The germline gives CDR1 LNHDA, CDR2 SQIVND (reference sequence). The CDR3 is 21 amino acids. The trim removed 5 bases at V and 0 bases at J, leaving 13 bases unmatched. CDR3 DNA sequence: TGTGCCAGTAGTCAAAACTTGGGACTAGCGGGAGGGCCGAGCTCCTACAATGAGCAGTTCTTC. This codes for CASSQNLGLAGGPSSYNEQFF.

This clonotype turned up a few times. V usage is TRBV9 and J usage is TRBJ2-1, with 11 bases aligning to TRBD2. The CDR3 is 15 amino acids. CDR1 and CDR2 (germline): SGDLS, YYNGEE. V shed 2 bases and J 8 bases; nucleotides not matched to a gene: 6. Here the CDR3 DNA reads TGTGCCAGCAGCGTGACTAGCGGGATGGGGCATGAGCAGTTCTTC. Its translation: CASSVTSGMGHEQFF.

This clonotype was counted ten times or more. The chain recombines TRBV4-1 with TRBJ1-1, with D maybe TRBD1 (5 bases). This CDR3 spans 18 amino acids. CDR1 is MGHRA and CDR2 is YSYEKL in the germline V gene. V gave up 0 bases and J gave up 3 bases, with 20 bases separating them. In nucleotides, the CDR3 is TGCGCCAGCAGCCAAGATGGGGTCGGGGACTTGGGGGACACTGAAGCTTTCTTT. Protein product: CASSQDGVGDLGDTEAFF.

This clonotype was counted at least ten times. This rearrangement joins TRBV4-3 to TRBJ2-7; 10 bases are shared with TRBD2. V was pared by 1 base and J by 3 bases, with 3 bases of the junction left unmatched. The germline gives CDR1 LGHNA, CDR2 YSLEER. The CDR3 has 15 amino acids. CDR3 nucleotides: TGCGCCAGCAGCCAAGGGACTAGCGGCGTCTACGAGCAGTACTTC. Residues: CASSQGTSGVYEQYF.

Turning to this clonotype: This sequence may be a read error, since a much larger clone differs from it by one base. The chain uses TRBV27 and TRBJ2-1; D call uncertain. This CDR3 has 14 amino acids. Germline values: CDR1 MNHEY, CDR2 SMNVEV (reference sequence). Written as DNA, the CDR3 is TGTGCCAGCACTGGGAATAGGGCCTACATTGAGCAGTTCTTC. It translates to CASTGNRAYIEQFF.

Comments on this clonotype: A much larger clone sits a single nucleotide away, making a read error possible. The rearrangement joins TRBV28 to TRBJ1-1, with D unclear. The CDR3 extends over 13 amino acids. The germline V gene encodes CDR1 MDHEN and CDR2 SYDVKM. The V and J ends lost 2 bases and 10 bases respectively, with 14 bases between them. CDR3 DNA sequence: TGTGCCAGCAGTTTACGGGGAAATCTTGGAGCTTTCTTT. Protein product: CASSLRGNLGAFF.

The chain recombines TRBV19 with TRBJ2-7; possibly TRBD1 for D (5 bases). CDR1 is LNHDA, CDR2 SQIVND, per germline (reference sequence). Trimming removed 3 bases at V and 2 bases at J, with 14 bases between. CDR3 length equals 15 residues. This CDR3 is CASSIGQGNTYEQYF. CDR3 DNA sequence: TGTGCCAGTAGTATCGGGCAGGGCAATACCTACGAGCAGTACTTC.

This clonotype was seen at least ten times. The CDR3 loop reads CASSSEGFSGTDTQYF. CDR3 nucleotides: TGTGCCAGCAGTTCAGAGGGGTTCTCCGGGACAGATACGCAGTATTTT. The chain links TRBV27 to TRBJ2-3; either TRBD1 or TRBD2 may fit D (5 bases each). V lost 4 bases and J lost 3, with 17 bases in between. The germline CDR1 and CDR2 sequences are MNHEY and SMNVEV (reference sequence). CDR3 length: 16 amino acids.

This clonotype was recorded at least ten times. V and J are TRBV6-1 and TRBJ1-5; the D gene is possibly TRBD1 (5 bases). Germline loops: CDR1 MNHNS, CDR2 SASEGT. Trimming removed 2 bases from V and 0 bases from J, with 8 bases in between. This CDR3 region has 15 residues. The CDR3 loop is CASSEWGDSNQPQHF. CDR3 DNA sequence: TGTGCCAGCAGTGAATGGGGGGATAGCAATCAGCCCCAGCATTTT.

This clonotype was recorded many times. This chain links TRBV4-1 with TRBJ2-2; D is unclear. Germline V gives CDR1 MGHRA, CDR2 YSYEKL. Trimming stripped 2 bases from V and 0 bases from J, with 13 bases between. This CDR3 is 17 amino acids long. This chain's CDR3 is CASSQFTQNPNTGELFF. The DNA for the CDR3 is TGCGCCAGCAGCCAATTTACGCAGAACCCGAACACCGGGGAGCTGTTTTTT.

A note on this clonotype: Possible read error: a much larger clone is one base away. The V gene is TRBV7-9, the J gene TRBJ2-3; the match to TRBD2 covers 10 bases. The CDR3 covers 19 residues. Germline lookup yields CDR1 SEHNR and CDR2 FQNEAQ (reference sequence). V lost 2 bases to trimming and J lost 0 bases; unmatched junction nucleotides: 11. CDR3 in DNA: TGTGCCAGCAGCTTAATTGTCCCCGGACTAGCGGCAAGCACAGATACGCAGTATTTT. Translated: CASSLIVPGLAASTDTQYF.

This clonotype was observed at least ten times. The J gene is TRBJ1-5, the V gene TRBV6-2 or TRBV6-3; TRBD1 agrees at 9 bases. The CDR3 is 15 residues long. The V segment lost 4 bases and the J segment 7 bases; nucleotides outside the gene matches: 8. Germline assignment: CDR1 MNHEY and CDR2 SVGEGT. The CDR3 DNA sequence: TGTGCCAGCAGTTTCGGACAGGGGTTTCGACAGCCCCAGCATTTT. Translated, it gives CASSFGQGFRQPQHF.

The CDR3 nucleotides are TGTGCCAGCAGCGGAGTGGGACTAGACTCCTACAATGAGCAGTTCTTC. Translated, it gives CASSGVGLDSYNEQFF. The V gene is TRBV9, the J gene TRBJ2-1; 8 nucleotides line up with TRBD2. Germline loops: CDR1 SGDLS, CDR2 YYNGEE. V gave up 3 bases and J gave up 0 bases; unmatched junction bases: 5. The CDR3 is 16 amino acids.

This clonotype was seen many times. The rearrangement uses TRBV27 and TRBJ2-1; 11 positions match TRBD2. Germline values: CDR1 MNHEY, CDR2 SMNVEV (reference sequence). The CDR3 runs 17 residues. J was trimmed by 2 bases and V by 1 base; bases with no gene match: 4. CDR3 nucleotides: TGTGCCAGCAGTTTATTGATAGCGGGAGGGCCCTACAATGAGCAGTTCTTC. Amino acids: CASSLLIAGGPYNEQFF.

This clonotype was observed many times. J is TRBJ2-3 and V is TRBV4-1; D gene uncertain. In germline, CDR1 is MGHRA, CDR2 YSYEKL. This CDR3 contains 18 residues. V was cut by 0 bases and J by 1 base, with 17 bases left in between. The DNA of the CDR3 is TGCGCCAGCAGCCAAGAAGCCCCGCCTGGAGAGGGCACAGATACGCAGTATTTT. It codes for CASSQEAPPGEGTDTQYF.

This clonotype was detected ten times or more. The rearrangement joins TRBV4-3 to TRBJ2-7; 9 bases line up with TRBD2. The trim removed 0 bases at V and 3 bases at J, leaving 3 bases unmatched. Germline CDR1 LGHNA, CDR2 YSLEER. This CDR3 has 15 residues. In DNA, the CDR3 is TGCGCCAGCAGCCAAGATTCTAGCGGGGACTACGAGCAGTACTTC. Residues: CASSQDSSGDYEQYF.

With regard to this clonotype: A much larger clone lies a single base off, so this may be a read error. This CDR3 is missing its conserved last phenylalanine or tryptophan, likely due to a read error. This rearrangement joins TRBV27 to TRBJ2-5; D remains ambiguous. The CDR3 has 15 amino acids. Trimming pared 7 bases from V and 1 base from J, leaving 16 bases between. Per germline, CDR1 MNHEY and CDR2 SMNVEV (reference sequence). The CDR3 is CASTPSLPTQETQYV. The CDR3 DNA reads TGTGCCAGCACCCCAAGCCTTCCTACCCAAGAGACCCAGTACGTC.

This sequence joins TRBV7-9 and TRBJ2-7; D may be TRBD1 (5 bases). This CDR3 has 12 residues. Germline V gene data show CDR1 as SEHNR and CDR2 as FQNEAQ (reference sequence). The V end was cut by 5 bases, the J end by 3 bases, with 8 bases between. The CDR3 region has the DNA TGTGCCAGCAGCAAGGGGCTCTACGAGCAGTACTTC. This encodes CASSKGLYEQYF.

Remarks on this clonotype: This may be a read error: a much more frequent sequence differs by one nucleotide. This chain joins TRBV6-2 or TRBV6-3 and TRBJ2-7; TRBD2 matches at 11 bases. The germline gives CDR1 MNHEY, CDR2 SVGEGT. Trimming cost V 5 bases and J 3 bases; bases outside gene matches: 3. There are 14 residues in the CDR3. CDR3 nucleotide sequence: TGTGCCAGCAGTAACCTAGCGGGAGGCTACGAGCAGTACTTC. As protein: CASSNLAGGYEQYF.

The table lists this clonotype with many counts. The chain recombines TRBV7-9 with TRBJ1-4; no reliable D call. V lost 1 base, J lost 4 bases, and 7 bases lay in between. CDR1 SEHNR and CDR2 FQNEAQ come from the germline V gene (reference sequence). The CDR3 length is 14 residues. The CDR3: CASSLGNLNEKLFF. The CDR3 DNA reads as TGTGCCAGCAGCTTAGGGAACCTTAATGAAAAACTGTTTTTT.